A single sample is the source of the 9 T cell receptor beta chains below, sequenced in a study of cytomegalovirus exposure and HLA in healthy donors. PCR employed 60 Vbeta and 13 Jbeta primers. TCRdb's table, derived via immunoSEQ multiplex PCR, lists solely in-frame clones and lacks some. The specimen's table records roughly 54,000 clones. The sequencing input was PBMCs. The source of these receptors is a woman aged 30 to 39 in good health and CMV-seropositive.

This chain uses TRBV2 with TRBJ2-7; no reliable D call. V lost 7 bases and J 3 bases, leaving 13 bases between the germline ends. The germline V gene encodes CDR1 SNHLY and CDR2 FYNNEI. This CDR3 contains 13 residues. The CDR3 loop is CASTPGQHYEQYF. In DNA form, the CDR3 reads TGTGCCAGCACACCGGGTCAACACTACGAGCAGTACTTC.

The chain couples TRBV4-1 to TRBJ1-2, with 7 bases identical to TRBD1. The CDR3 totals 15 residues. Trimming cost V 0 bases and J 4 bases; bases outside gene matches: 5. The V gene's germline CDR1 is MGHRA and CDR2 YSYEKL. This chain's CDR3 is CASSQDTGQPYGYTF. CDR3 sequence (DNA): TGCGCCAGCAGCCAAGATACGGGACAGCCCTATGGCTACACCTTC.

The chain combines TRBV27 with TRBJ1-5; D not resolved. Trimming stripped 0 bases from V and 0 bases from J, with 3 bases between. CDR3 length: 14 residues. CDR1 is MNHEY, CDR2 SMNVEV, per germline (reference sequence). CDR3 loop: CASSLSYSNQPQHF. CDR3 in DNA: TGTGCCAGCAGTTTATCCTATAGCAATCAGCCCCAGCATTTT.

This chain joins TRBV15 and TRBJ2-2, with D maybe TRBD2 (6 bases). CDR3 size: 16 residues. Trimming left V 0 bases short and J 1 base short, with 9 bases between. The V gene's germline CDR1 is LNHNV and CDR2 YYDKDF (reference sequence). CDR3 sequence reads: CATSREAGRNTGELFF. As DNA, the CDR3 is TGTGCCACCAGCAGAGAGGCGGGGAGGAACACCGGGGAGCTGTTTTTT.

This chain links TRBV19 with TRBJ2-7, with TRBD1 identical over 9 bases. Losses at the gene ends were 9 bases for V and 1 base for J; bases not matched to a gene: 4. In germline, CDR1 is LNHDA, CDR2 SQIVND (reference sequence). The length of the CDR3 is 13 residues. The CDR3 loop reads CASGTGTSYEQYF. The CDR3 nucleotides read TGTGCCAGCGGGACAGGGACTTCCTACGAGCAGTACTTC.

A word on this clone: Mismatch with germline at one junction end may stem from a read error. This chain connects TRBV7-7 to TRBJ2-2, with D perhaps TRBD2 (5 bases). This CDR3 is built from 16 residues. Germline V gene data show CDR1 as SSHAT and CDR2 as FNYEAQ (reference sequence). CDR3 residues: CASSLARAGNTGELFF. The CDR3 DNA reads as TGTGCTAGCAGCTTAGCGCGGGCAGGGAACACCGGGGAGCTGTTTTTT.

The gene calls are TRBV5-1 and TRBJ1-1; D is perhaps TRBD1 (6 bases). Germline CDR1 reads SGHRS; CDR2 reads YFSETQ. The germline V and J ends were trimmed by 3 bases and 3 bases, with 15 bases remaining between them. CDR3 length equals 15 residues. The CDR3 DNA is TGCGCCAGCAGCTCCCAGACAGGTTTTCACACTGAAGCTTTCTTT. Translation: CASSSQTGFHTEAFF.

This chain connects TRBV18 to TRBJ1-5; tentative D call: TRBD1 (5 bases). Trimming pared 3 bases from V and 8 bases from J, leaving 14 bases between. The germline V gene encodes CDR1 KGHSH and CDR2 LQKENI. The CDR3 runs to 14 residues. The CDR3 here is CASSPQGDEKPQHF. The CDR3 coding sequence is TGTGCCAGCTCACCCCAGGGCGACGAAAAGCCCCAGCATTTT. The full variable domain, completed using reference TRBV18 and TRBJ1-5, is NAGVMQNPRHLVRRRGQEARLRCSPMKGHSHVYWYRQLPEEGLKFMVYLQKENIIDESGMPKERFSAEFPKEGPSILRIQQVVRGDSAAYFCASSPQGDEKPQHFGDGTRLSIL.

The rearrangement joins TRBV7-3 to TRBJ2-1; 8 bases match TRBD2. This CDR3 is built from 15 residues. The germline gives CDR1 SGHTA, CDR2 FQGTGA. V trimming: 5 bases; J trimming: 3 bases; junction bases outside the gene matches: 6. The CDR3 nucleotides are TGTGCCAGCAGCGAAACCGGGAGGGACTACAATGAGCAGTTCTTC. It specifies CASSETGRDYNEQFF.